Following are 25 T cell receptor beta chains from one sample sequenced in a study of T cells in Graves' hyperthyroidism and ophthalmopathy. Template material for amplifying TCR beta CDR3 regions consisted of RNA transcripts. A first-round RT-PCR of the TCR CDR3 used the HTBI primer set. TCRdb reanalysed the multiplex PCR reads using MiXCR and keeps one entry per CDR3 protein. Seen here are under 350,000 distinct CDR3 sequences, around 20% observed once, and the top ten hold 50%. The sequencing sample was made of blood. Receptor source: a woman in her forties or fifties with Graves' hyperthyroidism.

The CDR3 loop reads CASSPPDRGSSGNTIYF. CDR3 coding DNA: TGCGCCAGCAGCCCCCCGGACAGGGGTTCCTCTGGAAACACCATATATTTT. The chain combines TRBV4-1 with TRBJ1-3; 9 bases align to TRBD1. With V trimmed by 4 bases and J by 0 bases, 7 bases remained unmatched. Germline V CDR1 and CDR2: MGHRA, YSYEKL. There are 17 residues in the CDR3.

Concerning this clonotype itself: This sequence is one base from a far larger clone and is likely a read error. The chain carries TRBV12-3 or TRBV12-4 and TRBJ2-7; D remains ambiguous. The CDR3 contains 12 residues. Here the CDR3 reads CASRTDSYEHYF. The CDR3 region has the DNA TGTGCCAGCAGGACCGATTCCTACGAGCACTACTTC.

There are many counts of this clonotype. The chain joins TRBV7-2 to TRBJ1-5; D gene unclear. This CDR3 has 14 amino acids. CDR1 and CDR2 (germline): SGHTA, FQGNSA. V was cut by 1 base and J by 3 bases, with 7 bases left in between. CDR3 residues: CASSLVSLNQPQHF. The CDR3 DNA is TGTGCCAGCAGCTTAGTTAGTCTCAATCAGCCCCAGCATTTT.

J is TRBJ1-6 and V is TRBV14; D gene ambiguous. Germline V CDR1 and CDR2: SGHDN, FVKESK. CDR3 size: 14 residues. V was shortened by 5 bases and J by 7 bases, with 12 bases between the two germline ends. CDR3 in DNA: TGTGCCAGCAGCGAGATAGGGCGGAATTCACCCCTCCACTTT. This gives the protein CASSEIGRNSPLHF.

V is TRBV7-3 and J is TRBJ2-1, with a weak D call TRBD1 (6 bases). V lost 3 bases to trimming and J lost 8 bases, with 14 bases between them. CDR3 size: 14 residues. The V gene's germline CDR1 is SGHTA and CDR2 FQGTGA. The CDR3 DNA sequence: TGTGCCAGCAGCTTCCAGGGGATTAGGTATGAGCAGTTCTTC. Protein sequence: CASSFQGIRYEQFF. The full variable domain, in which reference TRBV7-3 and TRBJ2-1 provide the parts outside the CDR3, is GAGVSQTPSNKVTEKGKYVELRCDPISGHTALYWYRQSLGQGPEFLIYFQGTGAADDSGLPNDRFFAVRPEGSVSTLKIQRTERGDSAVYLCASSFQGIRYEQFFGPGTRLTVL.

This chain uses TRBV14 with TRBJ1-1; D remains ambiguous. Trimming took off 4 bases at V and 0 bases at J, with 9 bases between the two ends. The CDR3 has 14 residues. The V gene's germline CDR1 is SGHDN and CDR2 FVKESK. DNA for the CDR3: TGTGCCAGCAGCCTTCGGACCATGAACACTGAAGCTTTCTTT. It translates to CASSLRTMNTEAFF.

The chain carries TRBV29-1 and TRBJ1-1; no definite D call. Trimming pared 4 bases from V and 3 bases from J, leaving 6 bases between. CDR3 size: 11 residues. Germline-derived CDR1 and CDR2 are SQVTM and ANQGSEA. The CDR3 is CSVGLDTEAFF. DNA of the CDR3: TGCAGCGTTGGACTGGACACTGAAGCTTTCTTT.

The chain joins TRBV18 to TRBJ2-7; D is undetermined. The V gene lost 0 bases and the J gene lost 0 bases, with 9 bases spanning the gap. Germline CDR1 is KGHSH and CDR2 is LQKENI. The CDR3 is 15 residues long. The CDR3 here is CASSPPLPGSYEQYF. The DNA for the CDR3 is TGTGCCAGCTCACCACCCCTCCCGGGCTCCTACGAGCAGTACTTC.

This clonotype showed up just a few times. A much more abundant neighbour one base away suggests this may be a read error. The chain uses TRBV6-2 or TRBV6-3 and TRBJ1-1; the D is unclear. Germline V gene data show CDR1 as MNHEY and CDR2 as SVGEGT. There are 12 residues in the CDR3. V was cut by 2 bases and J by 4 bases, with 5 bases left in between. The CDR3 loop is CASSYVSTEAFF. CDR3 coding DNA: TGTGCCAGCAGTTACGTCAGCACTGAAGCTTTCTTT.

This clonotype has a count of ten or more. CDR3 in amino acids: CASSLRSGGQSQGGTDTQYF. DNA of the CDR3: TGTGCCAGCAGCTTAAGGTCTGGAGGGCAATCGCAAGGGGGCACAGATACGCAGTATTTT. The genes are TRBV7-3 and TRBJ2-3; D is possibly TRBD2 (6 bases). V lost 1 base, J lost 1 base, and 24 bases lay in between. Germline V gene lookup returns CDR1 SGHTA and CDR2 FQGTGA. The CDR3 totals 20 residues.

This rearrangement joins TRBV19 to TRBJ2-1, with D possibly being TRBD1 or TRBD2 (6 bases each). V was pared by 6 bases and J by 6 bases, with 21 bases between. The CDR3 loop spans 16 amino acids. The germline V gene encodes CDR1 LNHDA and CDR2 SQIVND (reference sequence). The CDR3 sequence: CASSKGRGALINEQFF. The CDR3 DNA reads TGTGCCAGTAGCAAAGGAAGGGGGGCCCTAATCAATGAGCAGTTCTTC.

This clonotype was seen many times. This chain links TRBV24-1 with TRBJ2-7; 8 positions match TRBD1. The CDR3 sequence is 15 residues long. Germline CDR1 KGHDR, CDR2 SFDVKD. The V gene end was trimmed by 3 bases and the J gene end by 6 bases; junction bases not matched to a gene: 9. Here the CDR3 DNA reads TGTGCCACCAGTGATATAACAGGGGGTGTAAGCGAGCAGTACTTC. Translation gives CATSDITGGVSEQYF.

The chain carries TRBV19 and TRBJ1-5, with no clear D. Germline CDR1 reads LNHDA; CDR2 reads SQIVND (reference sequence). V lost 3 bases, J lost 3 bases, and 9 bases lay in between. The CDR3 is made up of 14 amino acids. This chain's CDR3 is CASSIASYNQPQHF. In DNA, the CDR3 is TGTGCCAGTAGTATCGCCAGCTACAATCAGCCCCAGCATTTT. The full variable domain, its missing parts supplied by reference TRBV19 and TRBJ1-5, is DGGITQSPKYLFRKEGQNVTLSCEQNLNHDAMYWYRQDPGQGLRLIYYSQIVNDFQKGDIAEGYSVSREKKESFPLTVTSAQKNPTAFYLCASSIASYNQPQHFGDGTRLSIL.

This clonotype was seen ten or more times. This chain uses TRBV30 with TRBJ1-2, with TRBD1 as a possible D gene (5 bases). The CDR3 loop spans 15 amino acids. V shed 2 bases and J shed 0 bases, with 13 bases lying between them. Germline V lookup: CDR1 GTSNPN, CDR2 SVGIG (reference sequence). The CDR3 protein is CAWSRTSGANYGYTF. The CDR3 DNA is TGTGCCTGGAGTCGGACGTCGGGGGCTAACTATGGCTACACCTTC.

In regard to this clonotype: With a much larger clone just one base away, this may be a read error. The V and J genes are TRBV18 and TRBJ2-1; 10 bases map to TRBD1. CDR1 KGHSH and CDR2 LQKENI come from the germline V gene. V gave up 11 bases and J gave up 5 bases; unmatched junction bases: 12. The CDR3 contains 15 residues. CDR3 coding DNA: TGTGCCGGCCTGGGACAGGGGACGGGAAACAATGAGCAGTTCTTC. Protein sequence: CAGLGQGTGNNEQFF.

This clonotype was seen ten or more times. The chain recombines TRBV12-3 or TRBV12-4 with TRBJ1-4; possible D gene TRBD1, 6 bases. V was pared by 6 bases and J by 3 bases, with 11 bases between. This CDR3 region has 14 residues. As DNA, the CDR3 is TGTGCCAGCAGGAACAGGGTCCCTAATGAAAAACTGTTTTTT. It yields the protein CASRNRVPNEKLFF.

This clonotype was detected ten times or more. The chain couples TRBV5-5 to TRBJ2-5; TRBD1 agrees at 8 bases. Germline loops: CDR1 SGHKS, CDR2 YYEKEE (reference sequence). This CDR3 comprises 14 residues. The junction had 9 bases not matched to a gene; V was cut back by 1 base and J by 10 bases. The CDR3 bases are TGTGCCAGCAGCTTGACAGGGGGGCCCGGTAACCAGTACTTC. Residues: CASSLTGGPGNQYF.

CDR3 sequence (DNA): TGTGCCAGCAGCTTGAGGACTTCGCACGAGCAGTACTTC. Amino acid sequence: CASSLRTSHEQYF. V usage is TRBV11-1 and J usage is TRBJ2-7; D is possibly TRBD2 (5 bases). The germline V and J ends were trimmed by 3 bases and 5 bases, with 11 bases remaining between them. The CDR3 runs 13 residues. CDR1 SGHAT and CDR2 FQDESV come from the germline V gene (reference sequence).

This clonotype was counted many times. The CDR3, as DNA: TGTGCCAGCAGGCTAGGGACTAGCGGGGCCGAGACCCAGTACTTC. Its translation: CASRLGTSGAETQYF. The chain couples TRBV12-3 or TRBV12-4 to TRBJ2-5, with 13 bases fitting TRBD2. The V and J ends lost 6 bases and 5 bases, in that order; junction bases with no gene match: 6. The CDR3 is made up of 15 amino acids.

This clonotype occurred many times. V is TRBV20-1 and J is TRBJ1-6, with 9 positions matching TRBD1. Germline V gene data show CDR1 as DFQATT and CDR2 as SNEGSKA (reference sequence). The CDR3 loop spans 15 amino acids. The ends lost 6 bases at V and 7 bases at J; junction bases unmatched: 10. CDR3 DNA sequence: TGCAGTGCGCGCCCGCTCGGGACAGGGAATTCACCCCTCCACTTT. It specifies CSARPLGTGNSPLHF.

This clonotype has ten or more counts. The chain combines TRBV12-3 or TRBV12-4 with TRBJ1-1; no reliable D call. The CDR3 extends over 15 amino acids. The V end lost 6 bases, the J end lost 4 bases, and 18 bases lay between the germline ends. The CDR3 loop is CASRAGGRVGTEAFF. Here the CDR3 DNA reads TGTGCCAGCAGAGCGGGAGGGAGGGTAGGCACTGAAGCTTTCTTT.

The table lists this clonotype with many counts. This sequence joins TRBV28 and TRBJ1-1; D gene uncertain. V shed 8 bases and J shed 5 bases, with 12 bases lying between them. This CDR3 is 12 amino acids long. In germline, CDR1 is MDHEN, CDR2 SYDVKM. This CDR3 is CASLKGGTEAFF. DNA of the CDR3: TGTGCCAGCCTCAAGGGTGGGACTGAAGCTTTCTTT.

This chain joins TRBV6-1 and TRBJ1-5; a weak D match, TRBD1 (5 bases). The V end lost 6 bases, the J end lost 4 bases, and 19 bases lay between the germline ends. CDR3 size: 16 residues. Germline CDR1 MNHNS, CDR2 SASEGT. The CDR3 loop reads CASSRRLAKGNQPQHF. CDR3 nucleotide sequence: TGTGCCAGCAGCCGCCGATTGGCGAAGGGGAATCAGCCCCAGCATTTT.

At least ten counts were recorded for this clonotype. CDR3 coding DNA: TGTGCCAGCAGGGGACTCAGGACTAGCGGTAACAATGAGCAGTTCTTC. Its protein is CASRGLRTSGNNEQFF. V and J are TRBV6-1 and TRBJ2-1; 10 bases are shared with TRBD2. V was clipped by 6 bases and J by 5 bases; unmatched bases: 10. The CDR3 is made up of 16 amino acids. CDR1 MNHNS and CDR2 SASEGT come from the germline V gene.

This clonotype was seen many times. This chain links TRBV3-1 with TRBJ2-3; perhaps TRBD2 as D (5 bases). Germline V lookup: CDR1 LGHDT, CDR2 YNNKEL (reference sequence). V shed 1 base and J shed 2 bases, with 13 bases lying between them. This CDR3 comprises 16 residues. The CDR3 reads CASSQGEGLITDTQYF. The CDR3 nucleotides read TGTGCCAGCAGCCAAGGGGAAGGACTTATCACAGATACGCAGTATTTT.